The 30 T cell receptor beta chains given below trace back to one sample, sequenced in a study of early T cells in non-severe SARS-CoV-2 infection. TCRdb reprocessed the 5' RACE reads via MiXCR and lists one record per CDR3 protein. The sample contains over 95,000 distinct CDR3 sequences, roughly 15% of which appear only once. Sequencing input: whole blood. The receptor source for this set is an adult who was a healthcare worker with PCR-confirmed SARS-CoV-2 infection or an uninfected control (not recorded which).

The chain combines TRBV27 with TRBJ1-1; possible D gene TRBD1, 6 bases. There are 13 residues in the CDR3. The germline CDR1 and CDR2 sequences are MNHEY and SMNVEV (reference sequence). Trimming cost V 3 bases and J 6 bases, with 11 bases left between them. CDR3 protein: CASSFDRRAEAFF. CDR3 DNA sequence: TGTGCCAGCAGTTTTGACAGGAGGGCTGAAGCTTTCTTT.

This clonotype has just a few counts. The genes are TRBV27 and TRBJ2-6; D call uncertain. CDR3 length: 14 residues. The germline gives CDR1 MNHEY, CDR2 SMNVEV (reference sequence). The V end lost 4 bases, the J end lost 1 base, and 5 bases lay between the germline ends. CDR3 in amino acids: CASSSLSGANVLTF. DNA of the CDR3: TGTGCCAGCAGTTCCTTATCTGGGGCCAACGTCCTGACTTTC.

This clonotype showed up just once. This chain joins TRBV4-3 and TRBJ2-7; no firm D call. The CDR3 is 14 residues long. In germline, CDR1 is LGHNA, CDR2 YSLEER. Between the trimmed V and J ends, which lost 3 bases and 0 bases, there was a span of 9 bases. The CDR3 loop reads CASSQSGSSYEQYF. Written as DNA, the CDR3 is TGCGCCAGCAGCCAGTCAGGTTCCTCCTACGAGCAGTACTTC.

Only a few counts were recorded for this clonotype. The rearrangement links TRBV11-2 to TRBJ2-3, with D perhaps being TRBD1 or TRBD2 (5 bases each). CDR1 is SGHAT, CDR2 FQNNGV, per germline. The CDR3 runs 14 residues. V was clipped by 4 bases and J by 8 bases, with 16 bases between them. CDR3 region: CASSSGPGTGTQYF. DNA for the CDR3: TGTGCCAGCAGCTCCGGACCGGGGACGGGTACGCAGTATTTT. Variable domain in full (rest from reference TRBV11-2 and TRBJ2-3): EAGVAQSPRYKIIEKRQSVAFWCNPISGHATLYWYQQILGQGPKLLIQFQNNGVVDDSQLPKDRFSAERLKGVDSTLKIQPAKLEDSAVYLCASSSGPGTGTQYFGPGTRLTVL.

In this sample, this clonotype turned up a few times. The chain links TRBV11-2 to TRBJ2-3, with TRBD2 matching over 8 bases. Germline CDR1 is SGHAT and CDR2 is FQNNGV. Losses at the gene ends were 5 bases for V and 2 bases for J; bases not matched to a gene: 6. This CDR3 has 15 amino acids. CDR3 coding DNA: TGTGCCAGCAGCCTACCGGGGGGGCTCACAGATACGCAGTATTTT. Translating it yields CASSLPGGLTDTQYF.

The sample holds many counts of this clonotype. V gene TRBV6-6 combines with J gene TRBJ2-2; the D gene is possibly TRBD2 (6 bases). Germline loops: CDR1 MNHNY, CDR2 SVGAGI (reference sequence). The CDR3 sequence is 16 residues long. Trimming stripped 2 bases from V and 1 base from J, with 11 bases between. CDR3: CASSYGGRGNTGELFF. The CDR3 DNA follows: TGTGCCAGCAGTTACGGAGGGCGTGGGAACACCGGGGAGCTGTTTTTT.

This clonotype was observed a few times. The rearrangement links TRBV7-6 to TRBJ1-5; D ambiguous. CDR3 length equals 14 residues. V dropped 4 bases and J dropped 0 bases, with 7 bases sitting between them. From germline, CDR1 is SGHVS and CDR2 FNYEAQ. This CDR3 is CASSSAASNQPQHF. Here the CDR3 DNA reads TGTGCCAGCAGCTCGGCTGCTAGCAATCAGCCCCAGCATTTT. Complete variable domain (other parts from reference TRBV7-6 and TRBJ1-5): GAGVSQSPRYKVTKRGQDVALRCDPISGHVSLYWYRQALGQGPEFLTYFNYEAQQDKSGLPNDRFSAERPEGSISTLTIQRTEQRDSAMYRCASSSAASNQPQHFGDGTRLSIL.

The gene calls are TRBV2 and TRBJ1-1; TRBD1 matches at 7 bases. The CDR3 is 12 residues long. J gave up 8 bases and V 7 bases, and 7 bases lay outside the gene matches. CDR1 is SNHLY, CDR2 FYNNEI, per germline. The CDR3 sequence is CASNLLDREAFF. The CDR3 DNA sequence: TGTGCCAGCAACCTTCTGGACAGGGAAGCTTTCTTT.

This clonotype was seen a few times. V usage is TRBV18 and J usage is TRBJ2-3; D remains ambiguous. The germline CDR1 and CDR2 sequences are KGHSH and LQKENI. There are 14 residues in the CDR3. The V gene lost 5 bases and the J gene lost 2 bases, with 11 bases spanning the gap. As DNA, the CDR3 is TGTGCCAGCTCAACTCGTCCATCCACAGATACGCAGTATTTT. Protein: CASSTRPSTDTQYF.

The chain carries TRBV7-6 and TRBJ2-6; TRBD2 is a possible D gene (5 bases). This CDR3 is 16 amino acids long. Germline V CDR1 and CDR2: SGHVS, FNYEAQ. V lost 4 bases and J 4 bases, leaving 14 bases between the germline ends. The CDR3 DNA is TGTGCCAGCAGCTCCAACGGGGTCCAGGGGGCCAACGTCCTGACTTTC. Its translation: CASSSNGVQGANVLTF.

The CDR3, as DNA: TGTGCCAGCAGTTTAGCAGGGAGATCCAATCAGCCCCAGCATTTT. Translation: CASSLAGRSNQPQHF. V is TRBV12-3 or TRBV12-4 and J is TRBJ1-5; no firm D call. The CDR3 runs 15 residues. The V and J ends lost 0 bases and 3 bases respectively, with 9 bases between them.

There are a few counts of this clonotype. The chain joins TRBV12-3 or TRBV12-4 to TRBJ1-5, with D tentatively TRBD1 (6 bases). The CDR3 is made up of 14 amino acids. Trimming removed 4 bases at V and 3 bases at J, with 10 bases between. The DNA of the CDR3 is TGTGCCAGCAGTTGGGACACAAACAATCAGCCCCAGCATTTT. Translated: CASSWDTNNQPQHF.

The sample holds many counts of this clonotype. This sequence joins TRBV6-5 and TRBJ2-7; the match to TRBD1 covers 8 bases. CDR1 and CDR2 from the germline V gene are MNHEY and SVGAGI. CDR3 size: 14 residues. With V trimmed by 7 bases and J by 3 bases, 8 bases remained unmatched. The CDR3 coding sequence is TGTGCCAGCACCCCGGGACAGGACTACTACGAGCAGTACTTC. The encoded protein is CASTPGQDYYEQYF.

This clonotype was recorded a few times. This chain uses TRBV5-6 with TRBJ2-7; 9 bases agree with TRBD2. V gave up 4 bases and J gave up 2 bases; unmatched junction bases: 7. Germline CDR1 and CDR2: SGHDT and YYEEEE. The CDR3 is 15 amino acids. The CDR3 loop reads CASSRGLASAYEQYF. The CDR3, as DNA: TGTGCCAGCAGCCGCGGACTAGCGTCCGCCTACGAGCAGTACTTC.

This chain connects TRBV11-2 to TRBJ1-4, with D unresolved. CDR3 length: 15 residues. V was shortened by 3 bases and J by 6 bases, with 14 bases between the two germline ends. The germline V gene encodes CDR1 SGHAT and CDR2 FQNNGV. The DNA for the CDR3 is TGTGCCAGCAGCTTTTCGCGGCCCTTCGATGAAAAACTGTTTTTT. Its translation is CASSFSRPFDEKLFF.

The chain employs TRBV28 and TRBJ2-1; no reliable D call. Trimming removed 6 bases from V and 3 bases from J, with 3 bases in between. CDR1 and CDR2 from the germline V gene are MDHEN and SYDVKM. CDR3 length: 11 amino acids. CDR3 sequence (DNA): TGTGCCAGCAGCGTCTACAATGAGCAGTTCTTC. Protein sequence: CASSVYNEQFF.

This clonotype was counted only a few times. The CDR3 here is CASSSQVINQPQHF. The CDR3 DNA reads TGTGCCAGTAGTTCACAGGTTATCAATCAGCCCCAGCATTTT. The chain employs TRBV19 and TRBJ1-5; a possible D gene is TRBD1 (5 bases). This CDR3 is 14 amino acids long. With 5 bases removed from V and 3 bases from J, the gap between germline ends came to 11 bases. Germline V gene lookup returns CDR1 LNHDA and CDR2 SQIVND (reference sequence).

The chain employs TRBV29-1 and TRBJ2-5; D is possibly TRBD1 or TRBD2 (6 bases each). Germline loops: CDR1 SQVTM, CDR2 ANQGSEA. This CDR3 spans 13 amino acids. Deletions cut 7 bases from V and 5 bases from J, with 17 bases between. The DNA of the CDR3 is TGCAGCGCCGAGGGGGGAGATCGGGAGACCCAGTACTTC. Its protein product is CSAEGGDRETQYF. The full variable domain, rest sourced from reference TRBV29-1 and TRBJ2-5, is SAVISQKPSRDICQRGTSLTIQCQVDSQVTMMFWYRQQPGQSLTLIATANQGSEATYESGFVIDKFPISRPNLTFSTLTVSNMSPEDSSIYLCSAEGGDRETQYFGPGTRLLVL.

This clonotype was counted many times. V gene TRBV28 combines with J gene TRBJ1-2; 9 nucleotides line up with TRBD1. Per the germline V gene, CDR1 is MDHEN and CDR2 is SYDVKM. J was trimmed by 8 bases and V by 6 bases; bases with no gene match: 4. The CDR3 spans 12 residues. The DNA of the CDR3 is TGTGCCAGCAGACAGGGGGCGAGAGGCTACACCTTC. It specifies CASRQGARGYTF.

The sample holds many counts of this clonotype. The chain couples TRBV24-1 to TRBJ1-5; unclear D gene. The germline V and J ends were trimmed by 4 bases and 8 bases, with 14 bases remaining between them. The CDR3 has 14 residues. CDR1 is KGHDR and CDR2 is SFDVKD in the germline V gene. The CDR3 DNA follows: TGTGCCACCAGTGACATCTCGGCAGGTGAGCCCCAGCATTTT. Protein: CATSDISAGEPQHF.

The chain carries TRBV13 and TRBJ1-1; D is perhaps TRBD1 (5 bases). Germline CDR1 PRHDT, CDR2 FYEKMQ (reference sequence). Trimming took off 5 bases at V and 5 bases at J, with 15 bases between the two ends. The CDR3 is made up of 14 amino acids. The CDR3 loop is CASSPGRGWTEAFF. CDR3 sequence (DNA): TGTGCCAGCAGCCCGGGGAGGGGTTGGACTGAAGCTTTCTTT.

This clonotype appeared a few times. V and J are TRBV19 and TRBJ2-7, with TRBD2 matching 9 bases. CDR3 length: 14 amino acids. The J segment lost 7 bases and the V segment lost 5 bases, leaving 9 bases of the junction unmatched. CDR1 is LNHDA, CDR2 SQIVND, per germline (reference sequence). The CDR3 DNA is TGTGCCAGTAGTGCGACTAGCGGCAAGCTGGAGCAGTACTTC. It codes for CASSATSGKLEQYF.

This clonotype was seen once. This chain links TRBV27 with TRBJ1-1; 9 bases are shared with TRBD1. The V segment lost 5 bases and the J segment 3 bases; nucleotides outside the gene matches: 4. This CDR3 comprises 14 residues. The germline V gene has CDR1 MNHEY and CDR2 SMNVEV (reference sequence). The CDR3 spells CASSQGQGYTEAFF. CDR3 DNA sequence: TGTGCCAGCAGTCAGGGACAGGGCTACACTGAAGCTTTCTTT.

This chain connects TRBV21-1 to TRBJ2-1. TRBV21-1 is deemed a pseudogene. The CDR3 loop spans 14 amino acids. CDR3 coding DNA: TGTGCCAGCTCAGAAGGACCCTCCTACAATGAGCAGTTCTTC. Translating it yields CASSEGPSYNEQFF.

This clonotype has only a few counts. V and J are TRBV20-1 and TRBJ1-1; a weak D match, TRBD1 (5 bases). CDR1 is DFQATT and CDR2 is SNEGSKA in the germline V gene (reference sequence). V lost 6 bases and J 2 bases, leaving 16 bases between the germline ends. This CDR3 spans 14 amino acids. The CDR3 spells CSAQWAGSNTEAFF. In DNA, the CDR3 is TGCAGTGCACAGTGGGCAGGGAGTAACACTGAAGCTTTCTTT.

This clonotype appeared a few times. The rearrangement links TRBV4-3 to TRBJ2-2, with D perhaps TRBD2 (5 bases). The germline V and J ends were trimmed by 2 bases and 1 base, with 8 bases remaining between them. This CDR3 comprises 15 residues. CDR1 LGHNA and CDR2 YSLEER come from the germline V gene. The CDR3 sequence: CASSQTSMNTGELFF. Written as DNA, the CDR3 is TGCGCCAGCAGCCAAACTAGTATGAACACCGGGGAGCTGTTTTTT.

The chain combines TRBV10-3 with TRBJ1-2; D unresolved. This CDR3 comprises 12 residues. V dropped 3 bases and J dropped 6 bases, with 8 bases sitting between them. CDR1 ENHRY and CDR2 SYGVKD come from the germline V gene. CDR3 sequence (DNA): TGTGCCATCAGTGATGGGAGTCATGGCTACACCTTC. This sequence encodes CAISDGSHGYTF.

The gene calls are TRBV28 and TRBJ2-5, with 9 bases matching TRBD2. This CDR3 is 15 amino acids long. The trim removed 6 bases at V and 4 bases at J, leaving 9 bases unmatched. Per the germline V gene, CDR1 is MDHEN and CDR2 is SYDVKM. The CDR3 DNA sequence: TGTGCCAGCAGCTTAGCGGGAGAGGGAGGAGAGACCCAGTACTTC. It encodes CASSLAGEGGETQYF.

This clonotype was recorded many times. CDR3 loop: CATSDTGARGSYNEQFF. DNA of the CDR3: TGTGCCACCAGTGACACAGGCGCCAGGGGCTCCTACAATGAGCAGTTCTTC. V gene TRBV24-1 combines with J gene TRBJ2-1; tentatively, D is TRBD1 (6 bases). The V and J ends lost 4 bases and 0 bases respectively, with 15 bases between them. The CDR3 is 17 amino acids. CDR1 is KGHDR and CDR2 is SFDVKD in the germline V gene.

This clonotype was recorded only once. The CDR3 reads CASSLLRTGELFF. Written as DNA, the CDR3 is TGTGCCAGCAGCTTATTACGCACCGGGGAGCTGTTTTTT. The chain is built from TRBV9 and TRBJ2-2; D uncertain. CDR1 and CDR2 from the germline V gene are SGDLS and YYNGEE. The CDR3 has 13 residues. V was clipped by 4 bases and J by 4 bases, with 8 bases between them.